The 5 T cell receptor beta chains in this list originate from one sample, sequenced in a study of blood T cell repertoires in COVID-19. Produced via immunoSEQ multiplex PCR; TCRdb's table is partial and in-frame only. The table has 90,000 to 110,000 clones, roughly 80% seen once. The sequenced sample consisted of peripheral blood. The receptors here all came from a woman aged 80 or over with acute or convalescent COVID-19.

The chain recombines TRBV28 with TRBJ1-2, with no clear D. Germline V CDR1 and CDR2: MDHEN, SYDVKM. This CDR3 has 15 amino acids. V lost 7 bases and J 2 bases, leaving 17 bases between the germline ends. The CDR3 DNA sequence: TGTGCCAGCACTTCTCGGTGGTTCGGGAACTATGGCTACACCTTC. Translated: CASTSRWFGNYGYTF.

V is TRBV12-5 and J is TRBJ1-3, with D hard to call. CDR1 LGHNT and CDR2 FRNRAP come from the germline V gene. The CDR3 loop spans 15 amino acids. The V gene lost 4 bases and the J gene lost 5 bases, with 15 bases spanning the gap. Here the CDR3 reads CASGWFGGQRNTIYF. The CDR3 nucleotides are TGTGCTAGTGGTTGGTTTGGTGGGCAGCGAAACACCATATATTTT. Drawing the rest from reference TRBV12-5 and TRBJ1-3, the complete variable domain is DARVTQTPRHKVTEMGQEVTMRCQPILGHNTVFWYRQTMMQGLELLAYFRNRAPLDDSGMPKDRFSAEMPDATLATLKIQPSEPRDSAVYFCASGWFGGQRNTIYFGEGSWLTVV.

The V call is TRBV28, the J call TRBJ1-3; D might be TRBD1 (5 bases). Germline values: CDR1 MDHEN, CDR2 SYDVKM. Trimming removed 6 bases from V and 0 bases from J, with 15 bases in between. The CDR3 runs to 16 residues. The CDR3 DNA follows: TGTGCCAGCAGCCTCCAGACGGGGGGCTCTGGAAACACCATATATTTT. Amino acids: CASSLQTGGSGNTIYF. Complete variable domain (other parts from reference TRBV28 and TRBJ1-3): DVKVTQSSRYLVKRTGEKVFLECVQDMDHENMFWYRQDPGLGLRLIYFSYDVKMKEKGDIPEGYSVSREKKERFSLILESASTNQTSMYLCASSLQTGGSGNTIYFGEGSWLTVV.

CDR3 amino acids: CASSEQGGGYEQYF. DNA of the CDR3: TGTGCCAGCAGTGAACAGGGGGGCGGGTACGAGCAGTACTTC. The chain joins TRBV2 to TRBJ2-7, with D possibly TRBD1 on 7 matching bases. The germline V gene encodes CDR1 SNHLY and CDR2 FYNNEI. CDR3 length equals 14 residues. The germline V and J ends were trimmed by 2 bases and 4 bases, with 12 bases remaining between them.

The chain joins TRBV6-6 to TRBJ2-3, with a tentative D call TRBD2 (6 bases). This CDR3 is 14 amino acids long. V lost 11 bases to trimming and J lost 5 bases, with 20 bases between them. CDR1 is MNHNY and CDR2 is SVGAGI in the germline V gene (reference sequence). The CDR3 DNA reads as TGTGCCTTGCAGCCCCGGGAGAAGGTAGATACGCAGTATTTT. This encodes CALQPREKVDTQYF.